Listed below are T cell receptor beta chains from one sample, sequenced in a study of T cell responses to AZD1222 COVID-19 vaccine. The assay was immunoSEQ multiplex PCR, and TCRdb's table has in-frame clones only and misses some. The data hold 63,000 or so clones, with approximately 85% observed a single time. The material sequenced was peripheral blood, taken on day 0 of AZD1222 vaccination. These receptors were obtained from an adult in good health. The CDR3 runs from the conserved cysteine through the conserved F or W. A D gene is named only where the DNA matches it firmly. Part of the rows lack a size; the others show once, few, many or a class for expanded clones.

>TRBJ1-5|TRBV2|.|.
TGTGCCAGCACTCGGTCAACTAGCAATCAGCCCCAGCATTTT
CASTRSTSNQPQHF
>TRBJ1-6|TRBV5-5|TRBD1|once
TGTGCCAGCAGCTTGACACAGGGGAATTCACCCCTCCACTTT
CASSLTQGNSPLHF
>TRBJ1-6|TRBV7-9|.|.
TGTGCCAGCAGCCCCAGTGGGAGCTCCTATAATTCACCCCTCCACTTT
CASSPSGSSYNSPLHF
>TRBJ2-7|TRBV5-1|.|.
TGCGCCAGCAGCTACTCCTACGAGCAGTACTTC
CASSYSYEQYF
>TRBJ1-6|TRBV5-1|.|.
TGCGCCAGCAGCTTGGTGGACCGGAGCTCCTATAATTCACCCCTCCACTTT
CASSLVDRSSYNSPLHF
>TRBJ1-4|TRBV6-5|TRBD1|.
TGTGCCACCCTCAAGGGACAGGGGTACGAAAAACTGTTTTTT
CATLKGQGYEKLFF
>TRBJ1-5|TRBV7-2|.|.
TGTGCCAGCAGCCCGAGGGGTGGTCAGCCCCAGCATTTT
CASSPRGGQPQHF
>TRBJ1-4|TRBV25-1|TRBD1|.
TGTGCCAGCAACGACAGGGGGCAGGAAAAACTGTTTTTT
CASNDRGQEKLFF
>TRBJ2-7|TRBV6-5|TRBD1|.
TGTGCCAGCAGTTACTCCCTCGGGACAGGAAACTACGAGCAGTACTTC
CASSYSLGTGNYEQYF
>TRBJ2-1|TRBV5-1|TRBD1|.
TGCGCCAGCAGCTTACAGGGGGCTACCTACAATGAGCAGTTCTTC
CASSLQGATYNEQFF
>TRBJ1-2|TRBV19|TRBD1|.
TGTGCCAGTACCTTACCGGGGACAGGAATTGGTGGCTACACCTTC
CASTLPGTGIGGYTF
>TRBJ1-2|TRBV6-5|.|few
TGTGCCAGTGCTTTAGCGCAGATTAACTATGGCTACACCTTC
CASALAQINYGYTF
>TRBJ2-2|TRBV3-1/TRBV3-2|.|.
TGTGCCACCAGCATAGGGGGGGGTACCGGGGAGCTGTTTTTT
CATSIGGGTGELFF
>TRBJ2-7|TRBV19|TRBD1|.
TGTGCCACCAAGGACAGGGGGACCTCCTACGAGCAGTACTTC
CATKDRGTSYEQYF
>TRBJ2-7|TRBV30|.|.
TGTGCCTGGAGTGATCAGACCCAAAGGACCAAGCAGTACTTC
CAWSDQTQRTKQYF
>TRBJ2-2|TRBV5-4|.|once
TGTGCCAGCAGCTCCACACCCCTACTGACGGAGTTCAACACCGGGGAGCTGTTTTTT
CASSSTPLLTEFNTGELFF
>TRBJ1-1|TRBV6-5|.|once
TGTGCCAGCAGTTACGCGGTGAACACTGAAGCTTTCTTT
CASSYAVNTEAFF
>TRBJ2-7|TRBV19|.|.
TGTGCCAGTAGTACCCTCGGGACCCGCGGCGAGCAGTACTTC
CASSTLGTRGEQYF
>TRBJ1-4|TRBV14|TRBD1|few
TGTGCCAGCAGCCAATTCGAGGGACAGGGCGCAACTAATGAAAAACTGTTTTTT
CASSQFEGQGATNEKLFF
>TRBJ1-1|TRBV19|.|once
TGTGCCACTAGTCCGGGGCGCTTGAACACTGAAGCTTTCTTT
CATSPGRLNTEAFF
>TRBJ1-2|TRBV27|.|.
TGTGCCAGCAGTTTATACCCCAGCGGGTATGGCTACACCTTC
CASSLYPSGYGYTF
>TRBJ1-4|TRBV18|.|.
TGTGCCAGCTCATGGAACAGGGTATCAACTAATGAAAAACTGTTTTTT
CASSWNRVSTNEKLFF